A single sample is the source of the 32 T cell receptor beta chains below, sequenced in a study of vaccination and CD4 T cells after COVID-19. The Oncomine TCR Beta short-read assay was what sequenced the DNA obtained from cultured CD4+ T cells. MiXCR was run by TCRdb on the PCR reads, yielding one entry per CDR3 protein. Seen here are roughly 9,000 distinct CDR3 sequences, under 55% observed once, and the top ten hold roughly a quarter. No antigen is known for these receptors. Specified treatment: approximately 9-day PBMC culture with coronavirus spike peptide pools or control peptides (ViraFEST assay). Investigators obtained the unexposed donor's CD4+ T cells before the COVID-19 pandemic (2011-2018). Sequenced material: CD4+ T cells from blood, cultured in vitro. All receptors come from a human donor in good health.

The CDR3 sequence is CASSSPRQGDSPLHF. The CDR3 bases are TGTGCCAGCAGCTCCCCTCGACAGGGTGATTCACCCCTCCACTTT. The chain employs TRBV5-4 and TRBJ1-6; TRBD1 matches at 7 bases. Germline-derived CDR1 and CDR2 are SGHNT and YYREEE (reference sequence). The length of the CDR3 is 15 residues. Unmatched junction bases numbered 8, after V lost 3 bases and J lost 8 bases.

V gene TRBV19 combines with J gene TRBJ2-1, with 12 bases identical to TRBD2. The CDR3 loop spans 16 amino acids. Germline V gives CDR1 LNHDA, CDR2 SQIVND (reference sequence). V was clipped by 0 bases and J by 6 bases; unmatched bases: 3. Here the CDR3 reads CASSIDRLAGVNEQFF. In DNA, the CDR3 is TGTGCCAGTAGTATAGATAGACTAGCGGGAGTCAATGAGCAGTTCTTC.

This clonotype came up a few times. The chain has TRBV19 and TRBJ1-1; D gene unclear. CDR3 length equals 14 residues. Trimming stripped 11 bases from V and 2 bases from J, with 18 bases between. Per the germline V gene, CDR1 is LNHDA and CDR2 is SQIVND (reference sequence). This CDR3 reads CASLGEELNTEAFF. Written as DNA, the CDR3 is TGTGCCTCCCTAGGTGAGGAGCTCAACACTGAAGCTTTCTTT. The whole variable domain, remainder taken from reference TRBV19 and TRBJ1-1, is DGGITQSPKYLFRKEGQNVTLSCEQNLNHDAMYWYRQDPGQGLRLIYYSQIVNDFQKGDIAEGYSVSREKKESFPLTVTSAQKNPTAFYLCASLGEELNTEAFFGQGTRLTVV.

The gene calls are TRBV27 and TRBJ2-3; unclear D gene. Germline lookup yields CDR1 MNHEY and CDR2 SMNVEV (reference sequence). This CDR3 has 13 residues. Trimming shortened V by 6 bases and J by 5 bases, and 12 bases separated the two germline ends. The CDR3 here is CASRFWHQDTQYF. The CDR3 DNA reads as TGTGCCAGCAGATTTTGGCATCAAGATACGCAGTATTTT.

V gene TRBV6-1 combines with J gene TRBJ2-7; D is possibly TRBD1 (5 bases). Trimming shortened V by 8 bases and J by 2 bases, and 13 bases separated the two germline ends. The CDR3 has 13 residues. Germline values: CDR1 MNHNS, CDR2 SASEGT. The CDR3 region has the DNA TGTGCCAGCCATTGGGGCAGTCCCTACGAGCAGTACTTC. Protein sequence: CASHWGSPYEQYF.

This chain joins TRBV7-8 and TRBJ1-6, with a tentative D call TRBD1 (6 bases). V lost 5 bases, J lost 1 base, and 9 bases lay in between. CDR3 length: 15 amino acids. Germline values: CDR1 SGHVS, CDR2 FQNEAQ. The CDR3 reads CASSTTGSYNSPLHF. The CDR3 nucleotides are TGTGCCAGCAGCACAACAGGGTCCTATAATTCACCCCTCCACTTT.

This chain uses TRBV7-9 with TRBJ1-2, with unresolved D. The CDR3 has 11 amino acids. V was trimmed by 8 bases and J by 5 bases, leaving 9 bases between them. CDR1 is SEHNR and CDR2 is FQNEAQ in the germline V gene (reference sequence). CDR3 protein: CASSFNYGYTF. The DNA for the CDR3 is TGTGCCAGCTCATTCAATTATGGCTACACCTTC.

Judged by abundance, this clonotype is medium-sized. The chain has TRBV7-2 and TRBJ1-2, with a weak D call TRBD1 (6 bases). The ends were cut back, 5 bases at V and 6 bases at J, with 13 bases in the middle. Per the germline V gene, CDR1 is SGHTA and CDR2 is FQGNSA. The CDR3 is 13 amino acids. CDR3 nucleotides: TGTGCCAGCAGCAAAGCACAGGGAAATGGCTACACCTTC. Translation: CASSKAQGNGYTF.

The rearrangement links TRBV2 to TRBJ1-3, with 8 positions matching TRBD1. The CDR3 is made up of 18 amino acids. V trimming: 6 bases; J trimming: 0 bases; junction bases outside the gene matches: 13. CDR1 SNHLY and CDR2 FYNNEI come from the germline V gene. The CDR3: CASSANPTGGSSGNTIYF. CDR3 nucleotide sequence: TGTGCCAGCAGCGCCAACCCCACAGGGGGGAGCTCTGGAAACACCATATATTTT.

This clonotype was counted between two and nine times. The chain joins TRBV7-2 to TRBJ1-1, with D perhaps TRBD1 (5 bases). V lost 5 bases, J lost 5 bases, and 15 bases lay in between. There are 14 residues in the CDR3. The germline gives CDR1 SGHTA, CDR2 FQGNSA. The CDR3 region is CASSPTVGGTEAFF. Written as DNA, the CDR3 is TGTGCCAGCAGCCCGACAGTGGGAGGGACTGAAGCTTTCTTT.

The J gene is TRBJ2-5, the V gene TRBV6-1, with TRBD1 matching over 9 bases. The length of the CDR3 is 14 residues. CDR1 MNHNS and CDR2 SASEGT come from the germline V gene. The trim removed 3 bases at V and 1 base at J, leaving 0 bases unmatched. The CDR3 region is CASSEGQGQETQYF. CDR3 nucleotide sequence: TGTGCCAGCAGTGAGGGACAGGGCCAAGAGACCCAGTACTTC.

The CDR3 coding sequence is TGTGCCAGTAGTATCGGCAGGGGTATGAACATTCAGTACTTC. Protein: CASSIGRGMNIQYF. The chain couples TRBV19 to TRBJ2-4; D is perhaps TRBD1 (6 bases). Germline values: CDR1 LNHDA, CDR2 SQIVND (reference sequence). V was clipped by 3 bases and J by 7 bases, with 13 bases between them. The CDR3 covers 14 residues. The full variable domain, its missing parts supplied by reference TRBV19 and TRBJ2-4, is DGGITQSPKYLFRKEGQNVTLSCEQNLNHDAMYWYRQDPGQGLRLIYYSQIVNDFQKGDIAEGYSVSREKKESFPLTVTSAQKNPTAFYLCASSIGRGMNIQYFGAGTRLSVL.

The chain employs TRBV6-1 and TRBJ1-6; 7 bases are a match to TRBD1. The CDR3 is 15 residues long. Germline V gives CDR1 MNHNS, CDR2 SASEGT. V trimming: 9 bases; J trimming: 8 bases; junction bases outside the gene matches: 13. CDR3 sequence (DNA): TGTGCCAGTTCCCAGGGGGGACGACGTGATTCACCCCTCCACTTT. Translating it yields CASSQGGRRDSPLHF.

This clonotype was seen a handful of times. The chain carries TRBV21-1 and TRBJ1-1; the tabulated D call, TRBD1, remains unverified against the DNA. TRBV21-1 is labeled a pseudogene. The CDR3 is 13 amino acids. CDR3 DNA sequence: TGTGCCAGGAGACAGGTTGGGATCACTGAAGCTTTCTTT. As protein: CARRQVGITEAFF.

This rearrangement joins TRBV6-1 to TRBJ1-1; 8 bases are a match to TRBD1. V shed 6 bases, J shed 0 bases, and the junction held 3 bases outside the gene matches. This CDR3 has 14 amino acids. The V gene's germline CDR1 is MNHNS and CDR2 SASEGT. The CDR3: CASRDRAMNTEAFF. CDR3 nucleotide sequence: TGTGCCAGCAGGGACAGGGCCATGAACACTGAAGCTTTCTTT.

V is TRBV6-2 or TRBV6-3 and J is TRBJ1-1; D gene unclear. The CDR3 spans 11 residues. Per the germline V gene, CDR1 is MNHEY and CDR2 is SVGEGT. Trimming left V 8 bases short and J 7 bases short, with 11 bases between. The CDR3 region is CASDAFSEAFF. CDR3 nucleotides: TGTGCCAGCGATGCGTTCAGTGAAGCTTTCTTT.

V and J are TRBV10-3 and TRBJ2-7; a possible D gene is TRBD2 (5 bases). Trimming shortened V by 11 bases and J by 3 bases, and 11 bases separated the two germline ends. This CDR3 contains 11 residues. The V gene's germline CDR1 is ENHRY and CDR2 SYGVKD. The CDR3 DNA sequence: TGTGCCGCCAGCGGAGGCTACGAGCAGTACTTC. Translation gives CAASGGYEQYF.

The rearrangement joins TRBV7-9 to TRBJ2-3; possible D gene TRBD1, 5 bases. The ends were cut back, 5 bases at V and 1 base at J, with 7 bases in the middle. Germline assignment: CDR1 SEHNR and CDR2 FQNEAQ (reference sequence). The CDR3 has 13 amino acids. The CDR3 region has the DNA TGTGCCAGCAGCCAGACAGGCACAGATACGCAGTATTTT. Translating gives CASSQTGTDTQYF.

The genes are TRBV4-2 and TRBJ2-3; no clear D gene. This CDR3 region has 15 residues. Germline V lookup: CDR1 LGHNA, CDR2 YNFKEQ. Trimming removed 2 bases from V and 1 base from J, with 10 bases in between. In DNA, the CDR3 is TGTGCCAGCAGCCAATCGGCGTGGGGCACAGATACGCAGTATTTT. Encoded protein: CASSQSAWGTDTQYF.

There are a few counts of this clonotype. V and J are TRBV6-2 or TRBV6-3 and TRBJ2-3, with a possible D match to TRBD1 (7 bases). CDR1 and CDR2 from the germline V gene are MNHEY and SVGEGT. This CDR3 has 17 amino acids. V lost 0 bases and J 2 bases, leaving 15 bases between the germline ends. The CDR3 is CASSYSWRGRSTDTQYF. The CDR3 DNA follows: TGTGCCAGCAGTTACTCTTGGAGGGGGCGTTCCACAGATACGCAGTATTTT.

This sequence joins TRBV28 and TRBJ1-4, with D perhaps matching TRBD1 (6 bases). The germline CDR1 and CDR2 sequences are MDHEN and SYDVKM. Trimming left V 5 bases short and J 8 bases short, with 21 bases between. The CDR3 length is 16 residues. The CDR3 region has the DNA TGTGCCAGCAGTCGCCTGGGTCCAGGGGAGGGGGAAAAACTGTTTTTT. The encoded protein is CASSRLGPGEGEKLFF.

This clonotype appeared a single time. The V gene is TRBV5-1, the J gene TRBJ1-1; 9 bases are shared with TRBD1. V dropped 5 bases and J dropped 0; count of bases not matched to a gene: 5. Germline V gene lookup returns CDR1 SGHRS and CDR2 YFSETQ. This CDR3 has 15 residues. The CDR3: CASRGQGMLNTEAFF. CDR3 coding DNA: TGCGCCAGCAGGGGACAGGGTATGTTGAACACTGAAGCTTTCTTT.

The chain recombines TRBV20-1 with TRBJ2-3, with D maybe TRBD2 (6 bases). V was trimmed by 0 bases and J by 8 bases, leaving 18 bases between them. This CDR3 is built from 15 residues. CDR1 and CDR2 from the germline V gene are DFQATT and SNEGSKA (reference sequence). The CDR3: CSARDGAGISSTQYF. The CDR3 coding sequence is TGCAGTGCTAGAGATGGTGCGGGAATTAGTAGTACGCAGTATTTT.

The chain employs TRBV6-1 and TRBJ2-3, with a weak D call TRBD2 (5 bases). This CDR3 is built from 15 residues. Trimming stripped 1 base from V and 4 bases from J, with 12 bases between. Germline CDR1 and CDR2: MNHNS and SASEGT. The CDR3 protein is CASSEVGVRADTQYF. In DNA, the CDR3 is TGTGCCAGCAGTGAAGTGGGAGTGCGAGCAGATACGCAGTATTTT.

The chain employs TRBV7-2 and TRBJ1-1; D is undetermined. With 1 base removed from V and 4 bases from J, the gap between germline ends came to 7 bases. Germline CDR1 reads SGHTA; CDR2 reads FQGNSA. The CDR3 sequence is 13 residues long. The DNA of the CDR3 is TGTGCCAGCAGCTTAGATTCCTCCACTGAAGCTTTCTTT. It encodes CASSLDSSTEAFF.

This clonotype was observed a handful of times. This chain links TRBV6-1 with TRBJ1-6; 7 bases align to TRBD1. This CDR3 is 14 amino acids long. V lost 7 bases and J lost 6; bases outside the gene matches: 6. Germline V CDR1 and CDR2: MNHNS, SASEGT. DNA of the CDR3: TGTGCCAGCATAAACAGGGGTCTTAATTCACCCCTCCACTTT. The encoded protein is CASINRGLNSPLHF.

The chain is built from TRBV20-1 and TRBJ2-5; D might be TRBD2 (5 bases). Trimming removed 6 bases at V and 7 bases at J, with 15 bases between. Per germline, CDR1 DFQATT and CDR2 SNEGSKA (reference sequence). The CDR3 has 12 amino acids. The CDR3 region has the DNA TGCAGTGCCCTCCCTACGGCGGGGACCCAGTACTTC. Translating it yields CSALPTAGTQYF.

This clonotype was seen only a few times. The chain couples TRBV19 to TRBJ1-2; the D is unclear. V lost 6 bases and J 4 bases, leaving 15 bases between the germline ends. Germline V lookup: CDR1 LNHDA, CDR2 SQIVND (reference sequence). The CDR3 has 14 amino acids. DNA of the CDR3: TGTGCCAGTAGGGATGTGGCAGCCCTCTATGGCTACACCTTC. This codes for CASRDVAALYGYTF. Full variable domain (remainder filled in from reference TRBV19 and TRBJ1-2): DGGITQSPKYLFRKEGQNVTLSCEQNLNHDAMYWYRQDPGQGLRLIYYSQIVNDFQKGDIAEGYSVSREKKESFPLTVTSAQKNPTAFYLCASRDVAALYGYTFGSGTRLTVV.

The chain recombines TRBV10-1 with TRBJ2-7; D is undetermined. The CDR3 has 14 amino acids. The germline CDR1 and CDR2 sequences are WNHNN and SYGVQD (reference sequence). V lost 0 bases and J lost 2, with 8 bases in between. The CDR3 DNA is TGCGCCAGCAGTGAGTCTGGAAGAGCCTACGAGCAGTACTTC. Amino acid sequence: CASSESGRAYEQYF.

The CDR3 protein is CASRKDRANTGELFF. Here the CDR3 DNA reads TGTGCCAGCAGAAAGGACAGGGCGAACACCGGGGAGCTGTTTTTT. V usage is TRBV6-1 and J usage is TRBJ2-2, with TRBD1 matching over 8 bases. CDR1 is MNHNS and CDR2 is SASEGT in the germline V gene. The CDR3 is made up of 15 amino acids. With 6 bases clipped from V and 0 bases from J, the junction kept 3 bases outside the gene matches.

The CDR3 DNA is TGTGCCAGCAGCCCCATGGGGTCACCCCTCCACTTT. Its translation is CASSPMGSPLHF. The chain employs TRBV7-2 and TRBJ1-6; D ambiguous. V was cut by 5 bases and J by 10 bases, with 9 bases left in between. The germline CDR1 and CDR2 sequences are SGHTA and FQGNSA. This CDR3 has 12 residues.

The gene calls are TRBV27 and TRBJ1-1; D gene uncertain. The CDR3 runs to 14 residues. Trimming cost V 1 base and J 5 bases, with 11 bases left between them. The germline gives CDR1 MNHEY, CDR2 SMNVEV (reference sequence). Here the CDR3 DNA reads TGTGCCAGCAGTTTATTAGTCCGGAGGACTGAAGCTTTCTTT. This codes for CASSLLVRRTEAFF.